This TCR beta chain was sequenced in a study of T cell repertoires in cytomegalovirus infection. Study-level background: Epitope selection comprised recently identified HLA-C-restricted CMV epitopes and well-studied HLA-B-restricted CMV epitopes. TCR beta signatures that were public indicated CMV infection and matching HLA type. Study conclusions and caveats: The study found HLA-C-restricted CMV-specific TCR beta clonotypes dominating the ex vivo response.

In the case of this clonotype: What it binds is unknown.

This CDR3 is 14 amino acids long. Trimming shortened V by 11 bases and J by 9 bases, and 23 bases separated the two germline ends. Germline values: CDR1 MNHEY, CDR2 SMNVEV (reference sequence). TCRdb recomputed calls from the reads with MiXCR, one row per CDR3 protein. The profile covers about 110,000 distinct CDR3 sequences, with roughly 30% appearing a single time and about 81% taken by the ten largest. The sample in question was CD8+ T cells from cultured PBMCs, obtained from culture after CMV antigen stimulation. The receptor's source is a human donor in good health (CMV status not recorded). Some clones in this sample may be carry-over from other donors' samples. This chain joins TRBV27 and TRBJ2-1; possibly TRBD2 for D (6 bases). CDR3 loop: CAAGRGGPRTEQFF. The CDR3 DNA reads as TGTGCCGCTGGCCGGGGAGGACCTAGGACTGAGCAGTTCTTC.